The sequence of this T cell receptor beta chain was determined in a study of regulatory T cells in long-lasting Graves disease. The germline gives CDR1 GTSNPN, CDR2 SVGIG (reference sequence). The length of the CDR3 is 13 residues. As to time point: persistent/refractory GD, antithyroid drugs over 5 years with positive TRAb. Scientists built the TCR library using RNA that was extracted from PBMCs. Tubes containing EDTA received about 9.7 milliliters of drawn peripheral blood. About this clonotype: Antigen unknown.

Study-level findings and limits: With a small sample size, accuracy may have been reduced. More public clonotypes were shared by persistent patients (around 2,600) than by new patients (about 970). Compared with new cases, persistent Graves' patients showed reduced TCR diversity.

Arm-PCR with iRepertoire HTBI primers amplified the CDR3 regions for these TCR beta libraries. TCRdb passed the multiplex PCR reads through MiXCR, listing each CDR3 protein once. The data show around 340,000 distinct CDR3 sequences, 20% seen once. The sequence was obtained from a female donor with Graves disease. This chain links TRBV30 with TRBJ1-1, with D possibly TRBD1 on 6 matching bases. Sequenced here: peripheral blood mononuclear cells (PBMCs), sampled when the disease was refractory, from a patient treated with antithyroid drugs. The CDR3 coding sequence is TGTGCGCAAGGGGGACGGACGAACACTGAAGCTTTCTTT. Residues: CAQGGRTNTEAFF. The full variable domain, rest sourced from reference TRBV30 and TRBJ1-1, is SQTIHQWPATLVQPVGSPLSLECTVEGTSNPNLYWYRQAAGRGLQLLFYSVGIGQISSEVPQNLSASRPQDRQFILSSKKLLLSDSGFYLCAQGGRTNTEAFFGQGTRLTVV.